Listed here are 27 T cell receptor beta chains from one sample, sequenced in a study of PD-1 blockade in classical Hodgkin lymphoma. The protocol was immunoSEQ multiplex PCR, while the TCRdb copy is restricted to in-frame clones and leaves out a portion. The sample has roughly 28,000 clones; about 80% are singletons. Indicated time point: cycle 4 day 1 (C4D1), after less than 7 weeks of nivolumab. Autologous stem cell transplantation was followed by relapse in every patient, and brentuximab vedotin exposure varied. The sample here was peripheral blood mononuclear cells (PBMCs), taken before the fourth cycle of nivolumab. Source of these receptors: a human donor with classical Hodgkin lymphoma.

The J gene is TRBJ2-2, the V gene TRBV27; D is ambiguous. Looked up from germline, CDR1 is MNHEY and CDR2 is SMNVEV (reference sequence). V lost 3 bases and J 4 bases, leaving 3 bases between the germline ends. This CDR3 is 12 amino acids long. CDR3 sequence (DNA): TGTGCCAGCAGTTTCGCCACCGGGGAGCTGTTTTTT. This translates into CASSFATGELFF.

This chain connects TRBV21-1 to TRBJ2-1. TRBV21-1 is classified as a pseudogene. This CDR3 is built from 12 residues. CDR3 residues: CASSLGTGEQFF. For the CDR3, the DNA is TGTGCCAGCAGCCTGGGGACGGGTGAGCAGTTCTTC.

The sample holds a few counts of this clone. The gene calls are TRBV19 and TRBJ1-5; a weak D match, TRBD1 (6 bases). The CDR3 is made up of 16 amino acids. Trimming took off 6 bases at V and 0 bases at J, with 15 bases between the two ends. Germline V gives CDR1 LNHDA, CDR2 SQIVND (reference sequence). The DNA of the CDR3 is TGTGCCAGTAGCTGGGGGGCCTCTGTTAGCAATCAGCCCCAGCATTTT. Protein: CASSWGASVSNQPQHF.

The chain combines TRBV18 with TRBJ1-5; no reliable D call. Trimming cost V 1 base and J 9 bases, with 13 bases left between them. CDR1 KGHSH and CDR2 LQKENI come from the germline V gene. The CDR3 is 14 residues long. The DNA of the CDR3 is TGTGCCAGCTCACCACTGCAGGAGGGATCGCCCCAGCATTTT. The encoded protein is CASSPLQEGSPQHF.

This clone turned up a few times. The V call is TRBV6-4, the J call TRBJ2-1, with D hard to call. CDR3 size: 13 residues. The germline CDR1 and CDR2 sequences are MRHNA and SNTAGT. Trimming cost V 3 bases and J 6 bases, with 9 bases left between them. In nucleotides, the CDR3 is TGTGCCAGCAGTGAGGGCGAAGCCAATGAGCAGTTCTTC. Its translation is CASSEGEANEQFF.

In this sample, this clone turned up a few times. The chain employs TRBV5-4 and TRBJ1-1; D unclear. The CDR3 consists of 17 residues. Trimming left V 1 base short and J 1 base short, with 17 bases between. CDR1 is SGHNT and CDR2 is YYREEE in the germline V gene (reference sequence). Here the CDR3 DNA reads TGTGCCAGCAGCTTGCCCCTTTTTGGGAAGGGGAACACTGAAGCTTTCTTT. This translates into CASSLPLFGKGNTEAFF. The variable domain in full, completed from reference TRBV5-4 and TRBJ1-1, reads ETGVTQSPTHLIKTRGQQVTLRCSSQSGHNTVSWYQQALGQGPQFIFQYYREEENGRGNFPPRFSGLQFPNYSSELNVNALELDDSALYLCASSLPLFGKGNTEAFFGQGTRLTVV.

The gene calls are TRBV14 and TRBJ1-1; no clear D gene. The ends were cut back, 3 bases at V and 3 bases at J, with 14 bases in the middle. The germline CDR1 and CDR2 sequences are SGHDN and FVKESK. This CDR3 is built from 15 residues. The chain's CDR3 is CASSQTLGFYTEAFF. DNA of the CDR3: TGTGCCAGCAGCCAGACTCTGGGGTTTTACACTGAAGCTTTCTTT.

The J gene is TRBJ1-2, the V gene TRBV5-1; no reliable D call. The CDR3 totals 15 residues. The ends were cut back, 1 base at V and 5 bases at J, with 15 bases in the middle. Germline-derived CDR1 and CDR2 are SGHRS and YFSETQ. Here the CDR3 reads CASSLTFQMVYGYTF. CDR3 coding DNA: TGCGCCAGCAGCTTGACGTTCCAGATGGTTTATGGCTACACCTTC.

The chain employs TRBV9 and TRBJ2-1, with D possibly being TRBD2 (6 bases). Trimming removed 2 bases at V and 7 bases at J, with 13 bases between. In germline, CDR1 is SGDLS, CDR2 YYNGEE. This CDR3 has 14 residues. CDR3 residues: CASSVGLLGNEQFF. In nucleotides, the CDR3 is TGTGCCAGCAGCGTGGGACTCTTGGGGAATGAGCAGTTCTTC.

V usage is TRBV5-1 and J usage is TRBJ2-1, with 8 nucleotides matching TRBD1. The J segment lost 8 bases and the V segment lost 0 bases, leaving 4 bases of the junction unmatched. This CDR3 has 14 amino acids. Germline CDR1 SGHRS, CDR2 YFSETQ. The chain's CDR3 is CASSLGQGADEQFF. Written as DNA, the CDR3 is TGCGCCAGCAGCTTGGGGCAGGGGGCTGATGAGCAGTTCTTC.

The gene calls are TRBV2 and TRBJ1-2, with TRBD1 matching 9 bases. The CDR3 covers 15 residues. Trimming at V came to 5 bases and at J to 9 bases, leaving 13 bases not matched to a gene. From germline, CDR1 is SNHLY and CDR2 FYNNEI. The CDR3 DNA follows: TGTGCCAGCAGTCCCGAGAGGGGACAGGGAGTTAGCTACACCTTC. It translates to CASSPERGQGVSYTF.

The chain has TRBV5-1 and TRBJ2-7; perhaps TRBD1 as D (5 bases). Trimming stripped 3 bases from V and 5 bases from J, with 15 bases between. The germline CDR1 and CDR2 sequences are SGHRS and YFSETQ. The CDR3 loop spans 14 amino acids. CDR3 region: CASSWTWGGHEQYF. CDR3 DNA: TGCGCCAGCAGCTGGACGTGGGGCGGCCACGAGCAGTACTTC.

The chain links TRBV11-3 to TRBJ2-2, with D uncertain. The CDR3 consists of 15 residues. Germline CDR1 reads SGHNT; CDR2 reads YENEEA. Trimming removed 3 bases from V and 0 bases from J, with 8 bases in between. The CDR3 DNA reads as TGTGCCAGCAGCTTGGACGGACCGAACACCGGGGAGCTGTTTTTT. Translating it yields CASSLDGPNTGELFF.

There are a few counts of this clone. This chain uses TRBV19 with TRBJ1-2; 10 bases map to TRBD1. The CDR3 spans 16 residues. J lost 3 bases, V lost 5 bases, and 9 bases had no gene match. CDR1 and CDR2 from the germline V gene are LNHDA and SQIVND (reference sequence). The CDR3 DNA sequence: TGTGCCAGTAGTCTACCGGGGACAGGGGTTCACTATGGCTACACCTTC. Protein: CASSLPGTGVHYGYTF.

The chain has TRBV9 and TRBJ1-1, with a tentative D call TRBD1 (5 bases). V was trimmed by 4 bases and J by 4 bases, leaving 11 bases between them. Germline V CDR1 and CDR2: SGDLS, YYNGEE. The CDR3 has 13 residues. The CDR3 coding sequence is TGTGCCAGCAGCCCCACGGGGGTCACTGAAGCTTTCTTT. Translated: CASSPTGVTEAFF.

This chain connects TRBV7-6 to TRBJ2-7, with D possibly called TRBD1 or TRBD2 (5 bases each). Germline lookup yields CDR1 SGHVS and CDR2 FNYEAQ. V gave up 5 bases and J gave up 0 bases, with 14 bases separating them. This CDR3 is built from 15 residues. Here the CDR3 DNA reads TGTGCCAGCAGCCCTCCCCCGGGACCCTCCTACGAGCAGTACTTC. As protein: CASSPPPGPSYEQYF.

The V call is TRBV7-2, the J call TRBJ2-1; D is perhaps TRBD1 or TRBD2 (6 bases each). The V and J ends lost 8 bases and 5 bases respectively, with 13 bases between them. Germline V gene data show CDR1 as SGHTA and CDR2 as FQGNSA. The CDR3 loop spans 13 amino acids. The DNA for the CDR3 is TGTGCCAGCTCCGAGGGGGGAAACAATGAGCAGTTCTTC. Protein: CASSEGGNNEQFF.

V gene TRBV7-2 combines with J gene TRBJ1-3; 9 positions agree with TRBD1. Germline CDR1 SGHTA, CDR2 FQGNSA. The length of the CDR3 is 16 residues. The V segment lost 1 base and the J segment 2 bases; nucleotides outside the gene matches: 3. The CDR3 nucleotides read TGTGCCAGCAGCTTAGAAGGACAGGGGACTGGAAACACCATATATTTT. Translating gives CASSLEGQGTGNTIYF. Complete variable domain (other parts from reference TRBV7-2 and TRBJ1-3): GAGVSQSPSNKVTEKGKDVELRCDPISGHTALYWYRQSLGQGLEFLIYFQGNSAPDKSGLPSDRFSAERTGGSVSTLTIQRTQQEDSAVYLCASSLEGQGTGNTIYFGEGSWLTVV.

With respect to this clone: In the same sample, other DNA sequences code for this CDR3. The J gene is TRBJ2-2, the V gene TRBV2; possible D gene TRBD1, 6 bases. V was cut by 4 bases and J by 7 bases, with 10 bases left in between. Looked up from germline, CDR1 is SNHLY and CDR2 is FYNNEI. CDR3 length: 13 residues. The CDR3 coding sequence is TGTGCCAGCAGTGGCAGAGGGGGCGGGGAGCTGTTTTTT. Encoded protein: CASSGRGGGELFF.

V is TRBV5-4 and J is TRBJ2-3; 7 positions agree with TRBD1. Germline values: CDR1 SGHNT, CDR2 YYREEE (reference sequence). This CDR3 has 16 amino acids. J lost 2 bases, V lost 4 bases, and 10 bases had no gene match. This CDR3 is CASSARTGLDTDTQYF. CDR3 DNA: TGTGCCAGCAGCGCGCGGACAGGTTTGGACACAGATACGCAGTATTTT.

The chain recombines TRBV27 with TRBJ2-7; TRBD2 matches 11 bases. With V trimmed by 3 bases and J by 3 bases, 10 bases remained unmatched. Germline assignment: CDR1 MNHEY and CDR2 SMNVEV (reference sequence). The CDR3 extends over 17 amino acids. The CDR3 region is CASSFRSSGGHIYEQYF. CDR3 in DNA: TGTGCCAGCAGTTTTCGGTCTAGCGGGGGGCATATCTACGAGCAGTACTTC.

The rearrangement links TRBV5-6 to TRBJ1-2, with TRBD1 identical over 9 bases. Germline V gene data show CDR1 as SGHDT and CDR2 as YYEEEE. The CDR3 contains 16 residues. Unmatched junction bases numbered 9, after V lost 4 bases and J lost 2 bases. The CDR3 spells CASSPLTGGRNYGYTF. The CDR3 region has the DNA TGTGCCAGCAGCCCTCTGACAGGGGGTCGCAACTATGGCTACACCTTC.

This clone showed up just a few times. This chain links TRBV29-1 with TRBJ1-2; 7 bases line up with TRBD1. The CDR3 loop spans 12 amino acids. The J segment lost 7 bases and the V segment lost 6 bases, leaving 8 bases of the junction unmatched. Germline V gene lookup returns CDR1 SQVTM and CDR2 ANQGSEA. The CDR3 loop is CSVGDRVRGYTF. The CDR3 nucleotides are TGCAGCGTAGGGGACAGAGTACGTGGCTACACCTTC.

The V call is TRBV4-3, the J call TRBJ2-5; TRBD1 matches at 8 bases. CDR1 is LGHNA, CDR2 YSLEER, per germline. The CDR3 is made up of 13 amino acids. Germline trimming cut 4 bases from V and 5 bases from J; bases unmatched to any gene: 3. This chain's CDR3 is CASSPRQGETQYF. The CDR3 DNA follows: TGCGCCAGCAGCCCCCGACAGGGGGAGACCCAGTACTTC.

On this clone: Since no conserved phenylalanine or tryptophan closes the CDR3, a read error is the likely cause. No DNA is shown, since the ends of the CDR3 on it are uncertain; the CDR3 is the one TCRdb lists. The chain recombines TRBV4-3 with TRBJ2-7; TRBD1 is the table's D call, not checked against the DNA. Germline V gene lookup returns CDR1 LGHNA and CDR2 YSLEER. The CDR3 spans 12 amino acids, including both terminal residues. CDR3 amino acids: CASSQDRGQGYL.

The chain carries TRBV11-2 and TRBJ1-2; D is unresolved. CDR1 is SGHAT, CDR2 FQNNGV, per germline. The V end was cut by 3 bases, the J end by 2 bases, with 10 bases between. This CDR3 spans 14 amino acids. The CDR3 here is CASSLRTPNYGYTF. CDR3 nucleotides: TGTGCCAGCAGCTTGCGGACCCCCAACTATGGCTACACCTTC. Supplemented by reference TRBV11-2 and TRBJ1-2, the full variable domain reads EAGVAQSPRYKIIEKRQSVAFWCNPISGHATLYWYQQILGQGPKLLIQFQNNGVVDDSQLPKDRFSAERLKGVDSTLKIQPAKLEDSAVYLCASSLRTPNYGYTFGSGTRLTVV.

The chain employs TRBV15 and TRBJ2-3, with D perhaps given as TRBD1 or TRBD2 (5 bases each). The CDR3 has 16 amino acids. Germline V gene data show CDR1 as LNHNV and CDR2 as YYDKDF (reference sequence). Between the trimmed V and J ends, which lost 3 bases and 6 bases, there was a span of 19 bases. Written as DNA, the CDR3 is TGTGCCACCAGCAGTTCCCAGGGAGTGGGTGCGGATACGCAGTATTTT. Translating gives CATSSSQGVGADTQYF.